This section outlines one T cell receptor (beta chain) sequence together with its context. Its antigen remains unknown. Trimming removed 5 bases at V and 5 bases at J, with 12 bases between. The CDR3 is 13 residues long. Germline V CDR1 and CDR2: MNHEY, SVGAGI. TCRdb keeps only in-frame clones here, not all; method: immunoSEQ multiplex PCR. The repertoire has roughly 120,000 clones, roughly 92% of them found once; the top ten carry 7.8%. The entry originates in a study of T cell responses to AZD1222 COVID-19 vaccine. General study points: The study reported that nearly half of spike-specific TCRs target unmutated variant regions. Donors were largely white British and mainly female; clonal diversity was possibly underestimated. Spike-specific TCR breadth and depth both grew after two AZD1222 doses. Across spike, vaccine-associated CD4 TCRs were found, dominant at 160-218 and 743-854.

The sample here was peripheral blood, taken on day 0 of AZD1222 vaccination. The chain links TRBV6-5 to TRBJ1-2; no definite D call. This sequence was found in an adult in good health. The CDR3 spells CASSPVGRYGYTF. CDR3 DNA: TGTGCCAGCAGTCCCGTGGGCCGATATGGCTACACCTTC.